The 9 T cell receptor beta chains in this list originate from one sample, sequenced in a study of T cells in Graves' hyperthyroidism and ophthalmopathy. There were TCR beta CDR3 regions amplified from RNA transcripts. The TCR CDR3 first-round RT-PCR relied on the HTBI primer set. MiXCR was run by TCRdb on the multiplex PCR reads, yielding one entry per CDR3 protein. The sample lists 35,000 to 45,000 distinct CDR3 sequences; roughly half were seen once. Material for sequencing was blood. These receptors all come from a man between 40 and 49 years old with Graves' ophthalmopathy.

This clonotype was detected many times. DNA for the CDR3: TGTGCCAGCAGTTTATGGGGTTCTACTGGGCAGCCCCAGCATTTT. Protein sequence: CASSLWGSTGQPQHF. V and J are TRBV27 and TRBJ1-5; unclear D gene. The CDR3 sequence is 15 residues long. Germline V lookup: CDR1 MNHEY, CDR2 SMNVEV (reference sequence). V lost 1 base, J lost 7 bases, and 14 bases lay in between.

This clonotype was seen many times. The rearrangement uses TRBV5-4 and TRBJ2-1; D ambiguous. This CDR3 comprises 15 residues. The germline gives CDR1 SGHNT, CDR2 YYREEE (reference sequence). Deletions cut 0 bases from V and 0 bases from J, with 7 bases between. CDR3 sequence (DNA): TGTGCCAGCAGCTTGGACTCCAACTCCTACAATGAGCAGTTCTTC. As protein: CASSLDSNSYNEQFF.

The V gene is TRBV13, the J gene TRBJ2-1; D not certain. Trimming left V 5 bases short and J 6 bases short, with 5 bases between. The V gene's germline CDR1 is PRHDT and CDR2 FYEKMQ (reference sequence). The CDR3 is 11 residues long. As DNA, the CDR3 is TGTGCCAGCAGCCCCGGCAATGAGCAGTTCTTC. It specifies CASSPGNEQFF.

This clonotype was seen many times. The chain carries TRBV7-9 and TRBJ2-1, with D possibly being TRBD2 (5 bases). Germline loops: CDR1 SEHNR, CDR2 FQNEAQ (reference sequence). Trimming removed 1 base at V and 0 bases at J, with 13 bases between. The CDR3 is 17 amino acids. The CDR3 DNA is TGTGCCAGCAGCTTAGACGGTCCTCGGGGCTCCTACAATGAGCAGTTCTTC. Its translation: CASSLDGPRGSYNEQFF.

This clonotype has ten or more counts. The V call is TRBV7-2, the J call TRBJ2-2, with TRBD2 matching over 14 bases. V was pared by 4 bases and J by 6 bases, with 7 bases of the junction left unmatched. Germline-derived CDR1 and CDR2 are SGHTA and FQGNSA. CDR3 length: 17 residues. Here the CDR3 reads CASSWLSTSGGAGELFF. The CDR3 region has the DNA TGTGCCAGCAGCTGGTTATCGACTAGCGGGGGGGCCGGGGAGCTGTTTTTT.

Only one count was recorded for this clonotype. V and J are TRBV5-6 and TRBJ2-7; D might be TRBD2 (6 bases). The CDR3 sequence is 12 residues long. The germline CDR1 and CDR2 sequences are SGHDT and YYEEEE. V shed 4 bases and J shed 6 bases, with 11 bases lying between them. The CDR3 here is CASSRGWGEQYF. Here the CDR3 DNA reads TGTGCCAGCAGCCGGGGGTGGGGCGAGCAGTACTTC.

In DNA, the CDR3 is TGTGCCAGCAGCTTGGATAGCTCACCCCTCCACTTT. Its translation is CASSLDSSPLHF. The chain recombines TRBV5-4 with TRBJ1-6; no firm D call. This CDR3 contains 12 residues. With 0 bases removed from V and 10 bases from J, the gap between germline ends came to 5 bases. Germline V gene sequence: CDR1 SGHNT, CDR2 YYREEE (reference sequence). The full variable domain, in which reference TRBV5-4 and TRBJ1-6 provide the parts outside the CDR3, is ETGVTQSPTHLIKTRGQQVTLRCSSQSGHNTVSWYQQALGQGPQFIFQYYREEENGRGNFPPRFSGLQFPNYSSELNVNALELDDSALYLCASSLDSSPLHFGNGTRLTVT.

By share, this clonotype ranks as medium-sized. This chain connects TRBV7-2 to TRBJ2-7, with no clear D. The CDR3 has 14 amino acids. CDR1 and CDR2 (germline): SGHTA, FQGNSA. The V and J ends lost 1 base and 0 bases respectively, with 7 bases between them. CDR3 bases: TGTGCCAGCAGCTTAGATCGGCACTCCTACGAGCAGTACTTC. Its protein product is CASSLDRHSYEQYF.

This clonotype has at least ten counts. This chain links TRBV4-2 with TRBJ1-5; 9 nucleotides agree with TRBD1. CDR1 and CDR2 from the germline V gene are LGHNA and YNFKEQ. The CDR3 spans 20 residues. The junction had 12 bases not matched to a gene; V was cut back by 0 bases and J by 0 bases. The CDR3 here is CASSQDLPSGTGISNQPQHF. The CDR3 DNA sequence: TGTGCCAGCAGCCAAGATCTCCCTTCGGGGACAGGGATTAGCAATCAGCCCCAGCATTTT.